These 10 T cell receptor beta chains share one sample of origin, sequenced in a study of Ad26.COV2.S vaccination and SARS-CoV-2 variants. As for treatment: roughly 20 received Ad26.COV2.S at low or high dose, single or two shots; 5 received placebo; per-sample allocation not given. The samples were gathered on day 63 after the first injection of vaccine or placebo. Measured with immunoSEQ multiplex PCR; TCRdb has only the in-frame clones, and not every one. The table lists about 350,000 clones, approximately 86% of them singletons. The specimen comprised peripheral blood, sampled in a trial of Ad26.COV2.S vaccine versus placebo. All receptors derive from a person between 18 and 60 years old who received the Ad26.COV2.S COVID-19 vaccine or a placebo.

V gene TRBV4-3 combines with J gene TRBJ1-4; 8 positions match TRBD1. The V gene end was trimmed by 0 bases and the J gene end by 3 bases; junction bases not matched to a gene: 3. The CDR3 length is 16 residues. CDR1 and CDR2 from the germline V gene are LGHNA and YSLEER. The CDR3 DNA follows: TGCGCCAGCAGCCAAGAGGCGACAGGGGCTAATGAAAAACTGTTTTTT. The encoded protein is CASSQEATGANEKLFF.

The genes are TRBV9 and TRBJ2-1, with D perhaps matching TRBD1 or TRBD2 (5 bases each). The V end lost 4 bases, the J end lost 4 bases, and 18 bases lay between the germline ends. The CDR3 contains 16 residues. Germline lookup yields CDR1 SGDLS and CDR2 YYNGEE. The CDR3 DNA follows: TGTGCCAGCAGCTCCACGGGGCCGGGACCATACAATGAGCAGTTCTTC. Translating gives CASSSTGPGPYNEQFF.

The chain couples TRBV7-8 to TRBJ1-1; 7 bases fit TRBD1. This CDR3 has 15 residues. Looked up from germline, CDR1 is SGHVS and CDR2 is FQNEAQ. The trim removed 5 bases at V and 1 base at J, leaving 7 bases unmatched. The CDR3 nucleotides are TGTGCCAGCAGCGGACCGGGACAGCCGAACACTGAAGCTTTCTTT. It codes for CASSGPGQPNTEAFF.

Notes on this clone: The same CDR3 can be traced to other DNA sequences in this sample. The chain combines TRBV18 with TRBJ2-5; no definite D call. V dropped 3 bases and J dropped 1 base, with 3 bases sitting between them. This CDR3 region has 12 residues. Germline V gene sequence: CDR1 KGHSH, CDR2 LQKENI. CDR3 bases: TGTGCCAGCTCACCGTCCCAAGAGACCCAGTACTTC. Its translation: CASSPSQETQYF.

This clone was recorded a few times. The V gene is TRBV5-6, the J gene TRBJ1-5; TRBD1 is a possible D gene (5 bases). Germline values: CDR1 SGHDT, CDR2 YYEEEE. Trimming pared 4 bases from V and 5 bases from J, leaving 16 bases between. This CDR3 spans 15 amino acids. CDR3 loop: CASSQGPNGDQPQHF. For the CDR3, the DNA is TGTGCCAGCAGCCAGGGCCCAAACGGGGATCAGCCCCAGCATTTT.

This clone was seen once. This chain connects TRBV20-1 to TRBJ1-2, with no clear D. Germline values: CDR1 DFQATT, CDR2 SNEGSKA (reference sequence). The V end lost 3 bases, the J end lost 5 bases, and 10 bases lay between the germline ends. The CDR3 contains 12 residues. CDR3 coding DNA: TGCAGTGCTAGTGAGGGTAATTATGGCTACACCTTC. Amino acid sequence: CSASEGNYGYTF.

This clone was detected only once. The chain couples TRBV27 to TRBJ2-5; D might be TRBD2 (5 bases). From germline, CDR1 is MNHEY and CDR2 SMNVEV (reference sequence). CDR3 size: 14 residues. Trimming removed 5 bases from V and 0 bases from J, with 10 bases in between. The CDR3 region is CASSPRRDQETQYF. CDR3 sequence (DNA): TGTGCCAGCAGTCCGAGGCGGGACCAAGAGACCCAGTACTTC.

The chain employs TRBV18 and TRBJ2-3, with D perhaps matching TRBD1 (6 bases). Trimming left V 3 bases short and J 3 bases short, with 22 bases between. CDR1 and CDR2 (germline): KGHSH, LQKENI. CDR3 length equals 18 residues. The CDR3 DNA reads TGTGCCAGCTCACCGACCGAGTGGGGGCTGTCTGTAACAGATACGCAGTATTTT. It is translated as CASSPTEWGLSVTDTQYF. Full variable domain (rest looked up from reference TRBV18 and TRBJ2-3): NAGVMQNPRHLVRRRGQEARLRCSPMKGHSHVYWYRQLPEEGLKFMVYLQKENIIDESGMPKERFSAEFPKEGPSILRIQQVVRGDSAAYFCASSPTEWGLSVTDTQYFGPGTRLTVL.

The rearrangement uses TRBV7-3 and TRBJ2-3; 8 bases map to TRBD2. Germline V gene lookup returns CDR1 SGHTA and CDR2 FQGTGA. Unmatched junction bases numbered 2, after V lost 2 bases and J lost 4 bases. The CDR3 sequence is 14 residues long. The CDR3: CASSLGAGADTQYF. DNA of the CDR3: TGTGCCAGCAGCTTAGGAGCGGGAGCAGATACGCAGTATTTT.

The chain has TRBV5-1 and TRBJ1-5, with D possibly TRBD1 on 5 matching bases. CDR3 length equals 14 residues. Germline CDR1 and CDR2: SGHRS and YFSETQ. Deletions cut 0 bases from V and 5 bases from J, with 9 bases between. The CDR3 sequence: CASSLDLGHQPQHF. In DNA, the CDR3 is TGCGCCAGCAGCTTGGATCTGGGACATCAGCCCCAGCATTTT.